This TCR beta chain was sequenced during a study of cytomegalovirus exposure and HLA in healthy donors. Concerning this clone: Antigen: not known.

Germline lookup yields CDR1 SQVTM and CDR2 ANQGSEA. V was pared by 1 base and J by 0 bases, with 8 bases between. This CDR3 has 14 residues. The primer mix had 60 Vbeta and 13 Jbeta primers. Clones were read by immunoSEQ multiplex PCR, and TCRdb kept only the in-frame ones, dropping some. Counted here are around 67,000 clones, roughly four fifths occurring once; the ten biggest clones make up 22%. Findings and limits, study-wide: Reportedly, a later analysis found an Asian-associated ancestry cluster had fewer N-insertions than the roughly 670-donor mean. The study flagged approximately 180 TCR beta chains as cytomegalovirus-associated. Productive rates of about 90% or about 30% were seen for most TCR beta V segments in an earlier analysis.

This chain uses TRBV29-1 with TRBJ2-3, with D tentatively TRBD1 (5 bases). Sequencing input: PBMCs. The receptor's source is a woman in her 30s in good health and CMV-seropositive. The CDR3 DNA follows: TGCAGCGTTGAAGGCAGGGTCAGCACAGATACGCAGTATTTT. Encoded protein: CSVEGRVSTDTQYF.